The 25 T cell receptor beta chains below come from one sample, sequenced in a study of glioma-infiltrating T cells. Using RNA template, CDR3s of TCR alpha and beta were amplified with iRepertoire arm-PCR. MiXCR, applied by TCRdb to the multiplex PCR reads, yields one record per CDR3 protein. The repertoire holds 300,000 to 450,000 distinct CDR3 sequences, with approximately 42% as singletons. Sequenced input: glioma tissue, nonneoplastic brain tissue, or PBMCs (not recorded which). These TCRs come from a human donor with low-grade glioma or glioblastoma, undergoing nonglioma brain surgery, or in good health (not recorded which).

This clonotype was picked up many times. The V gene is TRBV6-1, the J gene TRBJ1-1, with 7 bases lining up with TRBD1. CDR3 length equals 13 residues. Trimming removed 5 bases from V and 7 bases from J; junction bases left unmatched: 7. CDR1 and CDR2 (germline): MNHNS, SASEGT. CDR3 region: CASSLRGGDEAFF. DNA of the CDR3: TGTGCCAGCAGTTTAAGAGGGGGCGATGAAGCTTTCTTT.

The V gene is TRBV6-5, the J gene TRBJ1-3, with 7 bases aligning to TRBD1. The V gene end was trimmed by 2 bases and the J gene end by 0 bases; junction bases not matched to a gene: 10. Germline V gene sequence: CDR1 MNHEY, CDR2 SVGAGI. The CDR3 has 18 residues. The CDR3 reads CASSYESGGLFSGNTIYF. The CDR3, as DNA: TGTGCCAGCAGTTACGAGTCAGGGGGACTCTTCTCTGGAAACACCATATATTTT.

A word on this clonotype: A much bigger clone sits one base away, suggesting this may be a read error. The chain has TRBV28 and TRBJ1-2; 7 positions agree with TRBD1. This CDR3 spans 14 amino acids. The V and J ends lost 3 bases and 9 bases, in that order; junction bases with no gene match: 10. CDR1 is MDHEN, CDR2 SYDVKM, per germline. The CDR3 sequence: CASSFEGAYGCYTF. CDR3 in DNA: TGTGCCAGCAGTTTTGAGGGGGCGTACGGTTGCTACACCTTC.

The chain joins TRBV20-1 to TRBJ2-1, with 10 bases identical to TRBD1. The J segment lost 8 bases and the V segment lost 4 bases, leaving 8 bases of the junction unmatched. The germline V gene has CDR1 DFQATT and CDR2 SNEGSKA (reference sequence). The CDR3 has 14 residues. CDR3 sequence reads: CSATGTGVAYEQFF. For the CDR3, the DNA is TGCAGTGCTACCGGGACAGGGGTCGCCTATGAGCAGTTCTTC.

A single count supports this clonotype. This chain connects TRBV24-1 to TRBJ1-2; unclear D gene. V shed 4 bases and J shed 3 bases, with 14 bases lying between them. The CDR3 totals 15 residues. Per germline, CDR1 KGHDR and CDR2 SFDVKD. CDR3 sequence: CATSDPEVMDYGYTF. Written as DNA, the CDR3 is TGTGCCACCAGTGACCCAGAGGTAATGGACTATGGCTACACCTTC.

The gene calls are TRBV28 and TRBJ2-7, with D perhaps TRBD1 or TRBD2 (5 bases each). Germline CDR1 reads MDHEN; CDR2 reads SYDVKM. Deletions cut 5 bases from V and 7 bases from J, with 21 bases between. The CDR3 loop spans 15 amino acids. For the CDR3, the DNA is TGTGCCAGCAGTCCGCCGGGACCGACGTGGGGGGAGCAGTACTTC. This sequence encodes CASSPPGPTWGEQYF.

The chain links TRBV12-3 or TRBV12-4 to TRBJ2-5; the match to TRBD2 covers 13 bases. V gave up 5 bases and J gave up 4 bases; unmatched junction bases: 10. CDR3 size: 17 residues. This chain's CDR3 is CASSLHGLAGVGETQYF. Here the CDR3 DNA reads TGTGCCAGCAGTCTCCACGGACTAGCGGGAGTTGGAGAGACCCAGTACTTC.

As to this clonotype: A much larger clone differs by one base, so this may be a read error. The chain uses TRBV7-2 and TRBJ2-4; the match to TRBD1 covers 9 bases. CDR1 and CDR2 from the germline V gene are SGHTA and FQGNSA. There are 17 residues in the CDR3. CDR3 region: CASSDSGTGNAKNIRYF. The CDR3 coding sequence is TGTGCCAGCAGCGACTCCGGGACAGGGAACGCCAAAAACATTCGGTACTTC.

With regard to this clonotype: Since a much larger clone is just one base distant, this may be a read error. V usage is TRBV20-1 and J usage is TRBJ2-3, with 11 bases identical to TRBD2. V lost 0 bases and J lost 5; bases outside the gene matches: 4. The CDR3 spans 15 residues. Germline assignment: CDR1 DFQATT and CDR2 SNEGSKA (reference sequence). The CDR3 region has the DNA TGCAGTGCTAGAGATAGCGGGAGGGCCGGAGATACGCAGTATTTT. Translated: CSARDSGRAGDTQYF.

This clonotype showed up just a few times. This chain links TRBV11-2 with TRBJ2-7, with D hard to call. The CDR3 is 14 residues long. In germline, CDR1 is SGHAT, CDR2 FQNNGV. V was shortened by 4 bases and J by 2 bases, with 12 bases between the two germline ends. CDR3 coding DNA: TGTGCCAGCAGCTACCGGATCCCACCCTACGAGCAGTACTTC. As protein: CASSYRIPPYEQYF.

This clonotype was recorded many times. The CDR3 nucleotides are TGTGCCAGCAACCCACTAGCGGGAGGACGAAAGGAGCAGTACTTC. Its translation: CASNPLAGGRKEQYF. J is TRBJ2-7 and V is TRBV6-2 or TRBV6-3, with 12 bases that match TRBD2. Germline V gene lookup returns CDR1 MNHEY and CDR2 SVGEGT. The CDR3 spans 15 residues. Trimming at V came to 7 bases and at J to 7 bases, leaving 11 bases not matched to a gene.

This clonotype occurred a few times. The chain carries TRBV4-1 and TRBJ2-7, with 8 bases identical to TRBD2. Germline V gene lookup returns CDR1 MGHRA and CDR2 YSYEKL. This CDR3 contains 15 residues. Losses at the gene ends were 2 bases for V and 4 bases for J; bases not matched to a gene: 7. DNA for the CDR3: TGCGCCAGCAGCCAACTAGCGGGTATCTCATACGAGCAGTACTTC. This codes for CASSQLAGISYEQYF.

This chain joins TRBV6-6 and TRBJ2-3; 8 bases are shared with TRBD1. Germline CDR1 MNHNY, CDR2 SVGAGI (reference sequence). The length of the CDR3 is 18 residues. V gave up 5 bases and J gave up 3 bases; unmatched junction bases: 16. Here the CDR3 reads CASSPKLGTGGPTDTQYF. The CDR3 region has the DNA TGTGCCAGCAGTCCTAAATTAGGGACAGGAGGTCCAACAGATACGCAGTATTTT.

The CDR3 nucleotides read TGTGCCACCAGCAGCGAAGGAAGCAACTACGAGCAGTACTTC. This translates into CATSSEGSNYEQYF. The genes are TRBV15 and TRBJ2-7, with D hard to call. This CDR3 spans 14 amino acids. Germline CDR1 and CDR2: LNHNV and YYDKDF (reference sequence). Trimming removed 3 bases from V and 3 bases from J, with 12 bases in between.

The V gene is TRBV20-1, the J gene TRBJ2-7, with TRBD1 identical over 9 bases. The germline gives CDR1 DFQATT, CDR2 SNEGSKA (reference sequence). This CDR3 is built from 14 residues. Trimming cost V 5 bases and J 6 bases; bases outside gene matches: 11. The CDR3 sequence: CSAQTGTGFLEQYF. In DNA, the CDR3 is TGCAGTGCTCAAACCGGGACAGGGTTCCTCGAGCAGTACTTC.

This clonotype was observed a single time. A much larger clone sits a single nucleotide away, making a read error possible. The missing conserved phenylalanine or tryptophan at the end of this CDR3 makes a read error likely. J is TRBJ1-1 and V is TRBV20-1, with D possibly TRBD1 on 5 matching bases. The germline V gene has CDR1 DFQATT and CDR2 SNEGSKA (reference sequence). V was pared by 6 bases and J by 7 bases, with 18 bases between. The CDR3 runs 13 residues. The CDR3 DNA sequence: TGCAGTGCCAGGGAGGAATCGGGCGGTGAAGCTTTCCTT. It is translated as CSAREESGGEAFL.

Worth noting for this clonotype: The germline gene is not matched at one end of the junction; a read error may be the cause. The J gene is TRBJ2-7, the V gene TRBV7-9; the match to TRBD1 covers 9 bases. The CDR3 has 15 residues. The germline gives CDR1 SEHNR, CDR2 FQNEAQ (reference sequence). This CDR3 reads CAISLGGTGLHEQYF. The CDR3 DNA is TGTGCCATCAGCTTAGGAGGGACAGGGTTACACGAGCAGTACTTC.

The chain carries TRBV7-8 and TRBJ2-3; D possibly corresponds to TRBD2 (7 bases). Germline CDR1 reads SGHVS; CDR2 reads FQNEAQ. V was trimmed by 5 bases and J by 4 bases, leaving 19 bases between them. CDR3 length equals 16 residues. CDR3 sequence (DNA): TGTGCCAGCAGCCCTGGGGGGGGGCCCTTCGCAGATACGCAGTATTTT. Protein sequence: CASSPGGGPFADTQYF.

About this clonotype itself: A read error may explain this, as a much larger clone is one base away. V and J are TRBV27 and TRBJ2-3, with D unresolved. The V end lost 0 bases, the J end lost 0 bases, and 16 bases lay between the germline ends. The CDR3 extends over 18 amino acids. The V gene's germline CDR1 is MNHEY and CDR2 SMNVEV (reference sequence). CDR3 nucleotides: TGTGCCAGCAGTTTATCGAGCGTCGCACCCCTTAGCACAGATACGCAGTATTTT. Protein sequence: CASSLSSVAPLSTDTQYF.

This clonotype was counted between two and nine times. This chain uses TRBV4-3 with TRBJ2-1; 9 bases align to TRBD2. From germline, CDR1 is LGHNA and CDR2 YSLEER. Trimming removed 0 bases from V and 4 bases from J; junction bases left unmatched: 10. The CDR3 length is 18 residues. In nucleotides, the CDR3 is TGCGCCAGCAGCCAAGAATCCCTAGCGGGACAATTTTACAATGAGCAGTTCTTC. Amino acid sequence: CASSQESLAGQFYNEQFF.

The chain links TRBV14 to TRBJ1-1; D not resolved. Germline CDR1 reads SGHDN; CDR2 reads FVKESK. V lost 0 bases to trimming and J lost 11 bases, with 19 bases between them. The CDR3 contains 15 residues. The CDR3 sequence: CASSQEFLKEVRAFF. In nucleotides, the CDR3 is TGTGCCAGCAGCCAAGAGTTTCTGAAGGAAGTGCGGGCTTTCTTT.

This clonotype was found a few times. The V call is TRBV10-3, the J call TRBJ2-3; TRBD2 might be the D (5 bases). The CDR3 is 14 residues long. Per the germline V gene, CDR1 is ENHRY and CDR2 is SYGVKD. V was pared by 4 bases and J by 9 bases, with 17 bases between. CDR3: CAISVGQNSGTQYF. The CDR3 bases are TGTGCCATCAGTGTCGGGCAGAACAGCGGCACGCAGTATTTT.

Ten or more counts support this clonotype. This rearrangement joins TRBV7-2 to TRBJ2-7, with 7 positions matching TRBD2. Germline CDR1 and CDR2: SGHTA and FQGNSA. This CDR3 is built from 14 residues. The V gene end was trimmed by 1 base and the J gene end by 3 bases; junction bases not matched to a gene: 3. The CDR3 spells CASSLGGGIYEQYF. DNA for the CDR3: TGTGCCAGCAGCTTAGGGGGAGGGATCTACGAGCAGTACTTC.

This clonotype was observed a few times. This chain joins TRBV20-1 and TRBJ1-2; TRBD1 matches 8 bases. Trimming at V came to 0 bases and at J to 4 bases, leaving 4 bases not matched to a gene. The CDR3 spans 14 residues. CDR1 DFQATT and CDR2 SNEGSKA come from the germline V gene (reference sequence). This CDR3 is CSAREDRDSYGYTF. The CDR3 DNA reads TGCAGTGCTAGAGAGGACAGGGACTCCTATGGCTACACCTTC.

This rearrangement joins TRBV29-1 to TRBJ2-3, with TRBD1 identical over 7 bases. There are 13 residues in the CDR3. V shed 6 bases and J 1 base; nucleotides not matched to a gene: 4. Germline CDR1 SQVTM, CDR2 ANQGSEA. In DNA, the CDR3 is TGCAGCGTCGGTCAGGGGGGCACAGATACGCAGTATTTT. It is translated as CSVGQGGTDTQYF.